Reported below is one T cell receptor beta chain. The antigen this receptor binds is unknown. The record has no base qualities; no much larger clone is one base away. The sequencing machine was an Illumina NovaSeq 6000. TCR cDNA was synthesized by 5'RACE template switching, which introduced a universal primer site and unique molecular identifiers. Priming for cDNA synthesis came from both the TCR alpha and TCR beta constant segments. Library amplification involved two PCR steps, and the second step added sample barcodes and sequencing adapters. Sequencing of libraries was done on Illumina HiSeq 2500 (2x100 bp) or NovaSeq (2x150 bp). The published analysis was carried out like this. Demultiplexing of reads and collapsing into UMI consensus sequences were performed with MIGEC, and V(D)J alignment was carried out with MiXCR. Clonotypes responding to the vaccine were identified with edgeR on replicate PBMC samples, with the criteria of FDR below 0.01 and a log2 fold change above 5 up to day 15. CD4 or CD8 identity was assigned to each bulk clonotype according to whether the clonotype was present at higher abundance in the sequenced CD4 repertoire or the sequenced CD8 repertoire. TCRdb reanalyzed the raw reads on its own, using fastp at Q25 for trimming and MiXCR for clone calling, and kept in-frame beta chains. Each entry is one CDR3 protein sequence, shown with its most common DNA and genes. The V and J calls here are based on TCRdb, not the publication. The sample table records over 300,000 distinct CDR3 sequences; roughly 4.3% of these occur just once. The biggest ten clones account for about 26% of the sample.

The source of the sample is a study of T cells after yellow fever vaccination (dated by TCRdb to between 2018 and 2020). Describing the broader study: Libraries from fractions with low cell numbers were prepared with the SMART-Seq v4 Ultra Low Input RNA kit. To follow T-cell clones before and after both primary and booster YFV17D yellow fever vaccination, bulk TCR alpha and beta repertoires underwent longitudinal sequencing. The cohort comprised two healthy male donors, one aged 18 to 29 and one aged 30 to 40 years. Blood samples were taken at several timepoints before and after primary and secondary immunization, and bulk PBMC replicates and cell subsets were isolated. Broad study findings and their caveats: FACS-sorted repertoires could contain abundant contaminating clonotypes from the bulk population, so computational filtering was required. A small share of clonotypes occurred in both CD4 and CD8 compartments, likely arising from convergent recombination. The secondary T-cell response was found to be weaker but faster than the primary response, with a peak reached on day 5 rather than on day 15. Only two donors were included in the study, so the extent to which the findings can be generalized is limited. Most clones expanded after primary vaccination (96% of CD4 and approximately 86% of CD8) were re-detected after the booster, suggesting that broad memory maintenance occurred.

Reading the label with the study, this specimen's treatment or condition is: live attenuated yellow fever vaccine strain. At each blood-draw timepoint, two biological replicates of bulk PBMCs were obtained. PBMCs were isolated from peripheral blood using a standard Ficoll-Paque protocol. RNA was extracted with TriZol from bulk PBMCs, CD4 and CD8 fractions, and dextramer-positive and dextramer-negative fractions. Material: PBMCs, obtained 5 days after the yellow fever booster vaccination. This clonotype was obtained from a man aged 18-30 years who received the YFV17D yellow fever vaccine.

The CDR3 protein: CASSGRKGYEQYF. The nucleotides read TGTGCCAGCAGCGGCCGGAAGGGCTACGAGCAGTACTTC. The chain couples TRBV25-1 to TRBJ2-7; confidence is insufficient to name the D gene. The CDR3 sequence holds 13 residues, the cysteine and phenylalanine included. Of the read, only the CDR3 DNA is kept; its 39 bases are in frame from base 1. Deletion took 6 bases off V and 3 bases off J, with a span of 12 bases between the germline ends. CDR1 MGHDK and CDR2 SYGVNS were looked up in the germline V gene.